Described below is a single T cell receptor beta chain sequence and its context. This clonotype was counted many times. Its antigen specificity is not known. There are no base qualities to consult, and no much larger clone falls within one base. The sample belongs to a study of spatial heterogeneity in lung cancer (dated by TCRdb to the late 2010s). About the study as a whole: More beta-chain than alpha-chain transcripts were consistently detected, likely reflecting higher beta-chain transcript abundance. In tumor regions, TCR transcript counts showed a strong correlation with a T cell transcriptional module score derived from matched bulk RNA-seq. In the raw uncorrected reads, each unique combination of TCR and UMI appeared more than ten times on average. In non-small cell lung cancer, the study made a quantitative comparison of TCR alpha and beta repertoires among multiple tumor regions, matched nontumor lung and blood. TCR repertoire features were related to nonsynonymous mutation counts determined by whole-exome sequencing of tumor tissue. Both alpha and beta chains were TCR-sequenced in fewer than 250 tumor regions, roughly 70 matched nontumor lung samples and roughly 50 PBMC samples obtained at surgery.

General findings and caveats noted by the study authors: Counts of ubiquitous and regional expanded TCRs correlated with counts of ubiquitous and regional nonsynonymous mutations, respectively. Confirming at a functional level the hypothesis that regional TCRs recognize regional mutations was considered to require additional single-cell paired TCR alpha and beta sequencing. TCR-seq coverage of tumor T cells was estimated at only approximately 7% for alpha chains and 13% for beta chains. The tumor nonsynonymous mutation count correlated with the number of expanded alpha and beta TCRs within the tumor.

CDR1 and CDR2 (DFQATT, SNEGSKA) derive from the germline V gene (reference sequence). The cysteine opens and the phenylalanine closes a CDR3 of 12 amino acids. Kept here is only the CDR3 DNA, which spans 36 bases and is read in frame from base 1. V and J are truncated by 3 bases and 3 bases respectively, leaving an intervening sequence of 9 bases. To prepare the library, 5' RACE was applied. TCRdb names NextSeq 500 as the instrument used. The TCR library protocol attached a unique molecular identifier to each TCR cDNA molecule to allow correction of PCR and sequencing errors. As for the authors' bioinformatics: Decombinator tools were used for TCR identification, UMI-based error correction and CDR3 extraction. TCRs above a frequency of 2 per 1,000, corresponding to the top 1% of the tumor frequency distribution, were defined as expanded. Expanded tumor TCRs were classed as regional if statistically deemed absent (corrected P<0.05) from at least one tumor region, otherwise ubiquitous. Renyi diversity was calculated using the R vegan package after each repertoire was subsampled 100 times to 5,000 TCRs. CDR3 similarity networks were constructed using string-kernel similarity of amino acid triplets, with links drawn between CDR3s whose pairwise similarity was above 0.82. TCRdb cleaned the public reads at Q25 with fastp, built clones with MiXCR and kept in-frame beta chains. A single entry per CDR3 protein holds the most common genes and DNA from its merged rows. The V and J calls were determined by TCRdb, not by the authors. The sample has around 18,000 distinct CDR3 sequences on record, around 6% of them singletons. Together, the top ten hold 10% of the sample.

Per the publication, the time point label means: sample taken at primary tumor resection. Samples were obtained from 72 patients with early-stage, untreated non-small cell lung cancer from the lung TRACERx cohort. TCR sequencing used whole RNA extracted from tumor and nontumor lung tissue, or from cryopreserved PBMC samples, without cell sorting. A patient was chosen for TCR sequencing only when enough RNA was available from at least two tumor regions. Before selection, tumor and adjacent nontumor lung specimens were reviewed by a lung pathologist. The specimen comprised lung tumor tissue, sampled at surgery. The sequence joins TRBV20-1 to TRBJ2-7, and TRBD2 may be the D gene, going by 6 matching bases. This receptor was obtained from a female donor with early-stage non-small cell lung cancer. The DNA sequence follows: TGCAGTGCTAGGACTAGGGGCTACGAGCAGTACTTC. This sequence encodes CSARTRGYEQYF.